This entry is about one T cell receptor (beta chain). V shed 5 bases and J 7 bases; nucleotides not matched to a gene: 7. This CDR3 contains 13 residues. Libraries were prepared by immunoSEQ multiplex PCR; TCRdb keeps only in-frame clonotypes and omits some of them. The sample contains around 180,000 clones, approximately 89% of which appear only once. This specimen comes from a study of blood T cell repertoires in COVID-19. In the study overall: In each case, the material was cDNA or gDNA derived from T cells, B-cell-depleted T cells, or PBMCs.

Living in 24 US areas, the participants were between roughly 18 and 89 years of age. Assignment of participants to cohorts was predicated upon participant-reported clinical history. The V and J genes are TRBV12-3 or TRBV12-4 and TRBJ2-7; 8 nucleotides agree with TRBD1. Source material: PBMCs or T cells enriched from blood (not recorded which). This clonotype was obtained from a woman in her thirties or forties with acute COVID-19. The CDR3 DNA follows: TGTGCCAGCAGTCCCCTACAGGGGGTAGAGCAGTACTTC. Translation: CASSPLQGVEQYF.